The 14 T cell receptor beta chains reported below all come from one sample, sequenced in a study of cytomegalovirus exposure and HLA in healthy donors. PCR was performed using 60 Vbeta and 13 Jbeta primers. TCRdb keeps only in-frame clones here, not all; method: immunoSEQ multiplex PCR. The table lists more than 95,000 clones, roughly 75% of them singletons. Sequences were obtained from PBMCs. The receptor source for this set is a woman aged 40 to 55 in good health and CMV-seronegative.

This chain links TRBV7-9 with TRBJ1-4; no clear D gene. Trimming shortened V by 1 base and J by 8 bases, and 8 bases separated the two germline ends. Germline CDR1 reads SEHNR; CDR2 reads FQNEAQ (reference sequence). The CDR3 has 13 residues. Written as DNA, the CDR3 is TGTGCCAGCAGCTTAGAGAGTTTAGAAAAACTGTTTTTT. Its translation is CASSLESLEKLFF.

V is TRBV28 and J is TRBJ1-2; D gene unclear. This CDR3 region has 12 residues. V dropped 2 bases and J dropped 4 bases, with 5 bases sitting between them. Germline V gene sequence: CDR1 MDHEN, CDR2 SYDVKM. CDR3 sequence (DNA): TGTGCCAGCAGTTTACCAGTCTATGGCTACACCTTC. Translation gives CASSLPVYGYTF.

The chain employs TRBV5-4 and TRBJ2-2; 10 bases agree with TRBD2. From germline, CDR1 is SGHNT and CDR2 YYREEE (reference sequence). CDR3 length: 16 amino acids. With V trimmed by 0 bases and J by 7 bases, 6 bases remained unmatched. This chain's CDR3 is CASSLETVAGGGELFF. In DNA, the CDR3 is TGTGCCAGCAGCTTGGAAACGGTAGCGGGAGGCGGGGAGCTGTTTTTT. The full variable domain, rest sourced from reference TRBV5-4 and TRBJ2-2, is ETGVTQSPTHLIKTRGQQVTLRCSSQSGHNTVSWYQQALGQGPQFIFQYYREEENGRGNFPPRFSGLQFPNYSSELNVNALELDDSALYLCASSLETVAGGGELFFGEGSRLTVL.

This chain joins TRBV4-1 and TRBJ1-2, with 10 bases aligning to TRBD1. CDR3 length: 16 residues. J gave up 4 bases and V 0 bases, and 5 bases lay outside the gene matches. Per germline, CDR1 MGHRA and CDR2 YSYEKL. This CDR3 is CASSQDGTGDFYGYTF. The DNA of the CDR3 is TGCGCCAGCAGCCAAGACGGGACAGGGGACTTCTATGGCTACACCTTC.

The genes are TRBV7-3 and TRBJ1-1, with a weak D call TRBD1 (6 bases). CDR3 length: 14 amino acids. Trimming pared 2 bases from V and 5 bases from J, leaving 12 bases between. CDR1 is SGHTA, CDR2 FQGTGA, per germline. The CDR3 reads CASSLPGEGTEAFF. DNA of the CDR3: TGTGCCAGCAGCTTACCAGGGGAGGGGACTGAAGCTTTCTTT. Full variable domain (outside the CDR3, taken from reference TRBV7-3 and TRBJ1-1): GAGVSQTPSNKVTEKGKYVELRCDPISGHTALYWYRQSLGQGPEFLIYFQGTGAADDSGLPNDRFFAVRPEGSVSTLKIQRTERGDSAVYLCASSLPGEGTEAFFGQGTRLTVV.

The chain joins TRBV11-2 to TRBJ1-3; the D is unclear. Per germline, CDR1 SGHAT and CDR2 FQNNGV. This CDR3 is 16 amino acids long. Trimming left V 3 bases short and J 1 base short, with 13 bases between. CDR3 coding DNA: TGTGCCAGCAGCTTTGACGTGCAGGATTCTGGAAACACCATATATTTT. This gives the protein CASSFDVQDSGNTIYF.

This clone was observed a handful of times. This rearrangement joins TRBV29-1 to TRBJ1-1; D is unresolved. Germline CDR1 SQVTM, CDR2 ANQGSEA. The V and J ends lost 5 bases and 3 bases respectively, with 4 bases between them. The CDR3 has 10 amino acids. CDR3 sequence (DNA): TGCAGCGTTCTAGACACTGAAGCTTTCTTT. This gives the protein CSVLDTEAFF.

CDR3: CASSLVTTGAEAFF. CDR3 DNA sequence: TGTGCCAGCAGCTTAGTTACAACAGGGGCTGAAGCTTTCTTT. The chain joins TRBV7-3 to TRBJ1-1; 7 nucleotides agree with TRBD1. The J segment lost 6 bases and the V segment lost 2 bases, leaving 6 bases of the junction unmatched. The CDR3 has 14 amino acids. Germline V gives CDR1 SGHTA, CDR2 FQGTGA.

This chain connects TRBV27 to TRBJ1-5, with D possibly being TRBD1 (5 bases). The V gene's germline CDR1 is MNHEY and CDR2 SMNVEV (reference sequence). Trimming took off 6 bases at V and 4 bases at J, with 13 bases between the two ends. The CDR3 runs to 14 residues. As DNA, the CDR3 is TGTGCCAGCAGGGACGACAGAAATAATCAGCCCCAGCATTTT. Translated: CASRDDRNNQPQHF.

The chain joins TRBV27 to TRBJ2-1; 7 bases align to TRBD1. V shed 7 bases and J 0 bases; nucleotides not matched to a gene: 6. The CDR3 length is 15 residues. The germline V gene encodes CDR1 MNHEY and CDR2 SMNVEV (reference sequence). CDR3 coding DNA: TGTGCCAGCACTACAGGGGTTAGCTCCTACAATGAGCAGTTCTTC. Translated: CASTTGVSSYNEQFF.

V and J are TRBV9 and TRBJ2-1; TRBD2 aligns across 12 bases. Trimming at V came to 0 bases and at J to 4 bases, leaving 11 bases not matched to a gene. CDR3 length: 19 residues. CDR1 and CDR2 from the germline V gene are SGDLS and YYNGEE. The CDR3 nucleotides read TGTGCCAGCAGCGTAGTGGGGACACTGGGGACTAGCGGGTACAATGAGCAGTTCTTC. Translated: CASSVVGTLGTSGYNEQFF. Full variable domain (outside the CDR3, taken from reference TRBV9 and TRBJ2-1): DSGVTQTPKHLITATGQRVTLRCSPRSGDLSVYWYQQSLDQGLQFLIQYYNGEERAKGNILERFSAQQFPDLHSELNLSSLELGDSALYFCASSVVGTLGTSGYNEQFFGPGTRLTVL.

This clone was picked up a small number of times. CDR3 in DNA: TGTGCCAGCAGCGTAGGAGGAGACTATGGCTACACCTTC. Protein sequence: CASSVGGDYGYTF. The chain couples TRBV9 to TRBJ1-2; D ambiguous. Trimming removed 0 bases at V and 3 bases at J, with 6 bases between. The CDR3 totals 13 residues. Germline CDR1 and CDR2: SGDLS and YYNGEE.

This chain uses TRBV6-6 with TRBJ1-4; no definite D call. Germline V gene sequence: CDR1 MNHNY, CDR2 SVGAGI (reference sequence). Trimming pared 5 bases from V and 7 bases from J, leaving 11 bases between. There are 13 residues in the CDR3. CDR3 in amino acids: CASSLLSGEKLFF. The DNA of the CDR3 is TGTGCCAGCAGTCTTCTGAGTGGTGAAAAACTGTTTTTT.

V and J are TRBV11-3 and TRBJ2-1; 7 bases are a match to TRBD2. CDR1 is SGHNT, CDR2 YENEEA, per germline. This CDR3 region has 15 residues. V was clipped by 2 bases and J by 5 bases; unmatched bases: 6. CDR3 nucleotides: TGTGCCAGCAGCTTATGGGCGGGAGCCCACAATGAGCAGTTCTTC. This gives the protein CASSLWAGAHNEQFF.